Presented here are 22 T cell receptor beta chains from one specimen sequenced in a study of blood T cells in healthy people across ages. The second PCR ran roughly 7 to 12 cycles with a sample-barcoded 5' primer and J-beta primers. TCRdb reprocessed the 5' RACE reads via MiXCR and lists one record per CDR3 protein. The table includes about 1.4 million distinct CDR3 sequences, roughly 59% detected once. Sequencing was carried out using blood. The receptor source for this set is a man aged 18-30 years in good health.

The V gene is TRBV4-1, the J gene TRBJ2-7, with a tentative D call TRBD2 (5 bases). CDR3 length equals 15 residues. V dropped 1 base and J dropped 0 bases, with 10 bases sitting between them. The germline gives CDR1 MGHRA, CDR2 YSYEKL. The CDR3 reads CASSQVWESSYEQYF. The CDR3, as DNA: TGCGCCAGCAGCCAAGTGTGGGAGAGCTCCTACGAGCAGTACTTC.

This chain links TRBV7-9 with TRBJ2-5, with 9 nucleotides matching TRBD1. With 8 bases clipped from V and 2 bases from J, the junction kept 3 bases outside the gene matches. This CDR3 spans 13 amino acids. The germline V gene has CDR1 SEHNR and CDR2 FQNEAQ (reference sequence). Here the CDR3 DNA reads TGTGCCAGCCGGACAGGGGCTCAAGAGACCCAGTACTTC. Translated, it gives CASRTGAQETQYF.

This clonotype was seen only once. J is TRBJ1-1 and V is TRBV20-1; tentative D call: TRBD1 (5 bases). The V gene's germline CDR1 is DFQATT and CDR2 SNEGSKA (reference sequence). Trimming left V 2 bases short and J 0 bases short, with 13 bases between. The CDR3 runs 15 residues. The CDR3 region has the DNA TGCAGTGCTAGAAGGCAGGGAGGGATGAACACTGAAGCTTTCTTT. It specifies CSARRQGGMNTEAFF.

This chain links TRBV4-3 with TRBJ2-3; D is ambiguous. V lost 0 bases and J lost 2, with 12 bases in between. The V gene's germline CDR1 is LGHNA and CDR2 YSLEER. The CDR3 has 16 amino acids. CDR3 in amino acids: CASSQDSRQYTDTQYF. The CDR3 nucleotides are TGCGCCAGCAGCCAAGATTCGAGGCAGTACACAGATACGCAGTATTTT.

The rearrangement links TRBV7-8 to TRBJ1-2, with 8 positions matching TRBD1. With 0 bases clipped from V and 8 bases from J, the junction kept 11 bases outside the gene matches. Germline CDR1 SGHVS, CDR2 FQNEAQ. The length of the CDR3 is 16 residues. The CDR3 nucleotides are TGTGCCAGCAGCTTAGCGGTCCAGGGGGCTTTGTGGGGCTACACCTTC. Protein product: CASSLAVQGALWGYTF. The full variable domain, in which reference TRBV7-8 and TRBJ1-2 provide the parts outside the CDR3, is GAGVSQSPRYKVAKRGQDVALRCDPISGHVSLFWYQQALGQGPEFLTYFQNEAQLDKSGLPSDRFFAERPEGSVSTLKIQRTQQEDSAVYLCASSLAVQGALWGYTFGSGTRLTVV.

This clonotype was seen ten or more times. The chain recombines TRBV6-2 or TRBV6-3 with TRBJ2-3; D is unclear. The CDR3 has 11 residues. Germline CDR1 is MNHEY and CDR2 is SVGEGT. V shed 5 bases and J shed 5 bases, with 5 bases lying between them. CDR3 region: CASSRVDTQYF. The CDR3 bases are TGTGCCAGCAGTCGGGTAGATACGCAGTATTTT.

This chain joins TRBV7-2 and TRBJ2-5; D is unresolved. From germline, CDR1 is SGHTA and CDR2 FQGNSA. This CDR3 region has 12 residues. Trimming took off 7 bases at V and 6 bases at J, with 12 bases between the two ends. CDR3 residues: CASTLVLQTQYF. CDR3 coding DNA: TGTGCCAGCACCCTAGTCCTGCAGACCCAGTACTTC. Supplemented by reference TRBV7-2 and TRBJ2-5, the full variable domain reads GAGVSQSPSNKVTEKGKDVELRCDPISGHTALYWYRQSLGQGLEFLIYFQGNSAPDKSGLPSDRFSAERTGGSVSTLTIQRTQQEDSAVYLCASTLVLQTQYFGPGTRLLVL.

The rearrangement uses TRBV4-3 and TRBJ2-3, with D uncertain. Germline loops: CDR1 LGHNA, CDR2 YSLEER. V shed 1 base and J shed 0 bases, with 11 bases lying between them. The CDR3 loop spans 16 amino acids. The CDR3 DNA reads as TGCGCCAGCAGCCAAGTTGTCTACACTAGCACAGATACGCAGTATTTT. It translates to CASSQVVYTSTDTQYF.

The chain uses TRBV28 and TRBJ2-7; D ambiguous. The last part of the DNA fits TRBJ2-5 better; the J call may be wrong. The germline gives CDR1 MDHEN, CDR2 SYDVKM. CDR3 size: 14 residues. CDR3 coding DNA: TGTGCCAGCAGCCCATTGGGGAATAAAGAGACCCAGTACTTC. Protein product: CASSPLGNKETQYF.

J is TRBJ1-1 and V is TRBV2; 9 nucleotides align to TRBD1. The J segment lost 5 bases and the V segment lost 6 bases, leaving 4 bases of the junction unmatched. CDR3 length: 13 amino acids. Germline V CDR1 and CDR2: SNHLY, FYNNEI. The DNA of the CDR3 is TGTGCCAGCAGACAGGGGGCTGAAACTGAAGCTTTCTTT. Protein: CASRQGAETEAFF.

The rearrangement links TRBV27 to TRBJ2-3; D possibly corresponds to TRBD1 (5 bases). The CDR3 totals 14 residues. The germline gives CDR1 MNHEY, CDR2 SMNVEV (reference sequence). Trimming removed 6 bases from V and 7 bases from J, with 17 bases in between. The CDR3 DNA sequence: TGTGCCAGCAGACCTGGACAAGGACCTTATACGCAGTATTTT. It codes for CASRPGQGPYTQYF.

The chain links TRBV29-1 to TRBJ2-3, with TRBD2 as a possible D gene (5 bases). The germline gives CDR1 SQVTM, CDR2 ANQGSEA. CDR3 size: 13 residues. Trimming stripped 8 bases from V and 1 base from J, with 13 bases between. The CDR3 region is CSMVVGGTDTQYF. The CDR3 nucleotides are TGCAGCATGGTGGTCGGGGGCACAGATACGCAGTATTTT.

The chain has TRBV12-3 or TRBV12-4 and TRBJ2-5; 7 bases line up with TRBD2. J was trimmed by 5 bases and V by 11 bases; bases with no gene match: 8. CDR3 length: 12 residues. DNA for the CDR3: TGTGCCCCGGGCCAGGGAGGGGAGACCCAGTACTTC. It codes for CAPGQGGETQYF.

This chain links TRBV2 with TRBJ2-7; tentatively, D is TRBD1 (6 bases). The germline gives CDR1 SNHLY, CDR2 FYNNEI. Between the trimmed V and J ends, which lost 10 bases and 7 bases, there was a span of 29 bases. The CDR3 has 16 amino acids. CDR3 sequence reads: CANSFIGDRAQGEQYF. In DNA form, the CDR3 reads TGTGCCAACAGCTTCATAGGGGATCGGGCACAGGGTGAGCAGTACTTC.

A note on this clonotype: A read error may produce the germline difference seen at one junction end. The V gene is TRBV4-3, the J gene TRBJ2-1; perhaps TRBD2 as D (5 bases). The J call may not be correct, given that the DNA end is closer to TRBJ2-7. In germline, CDR1 is LGHNA, CDR2 YSLEER. CDR3 size: 17 residues. The CDR3 is CASSQDRVQGSYNEQYF. Here the CDR3 DNA reads TGCGCCAGCAGTCAAGATCGGGTCCAAGGGAGCTACAATGAGCAGTACTTC.

The chain combines TRBV29-1 with TRBJ2-5; 10 nucleotides agree with TRBD2. The CDR3 length is 18 residues. After removal of 3 bases from V and 3 bases from J, the junction contained 16 bases not matched to a gene. Germline lookup yields CDR1 SQVTM and CDR2 ANQGSEA. In nucleotides, the CDR3 is TGCAGCGTTGAGGGTCTAGCGGGAGACTGGTGTGTAGAAGAGACCCAGTACTTC. Amino acids: CSVEGLAGDWCVEETQYF.

This clonotype was observed a single time. The gene calls are TRBV25-1 and TRBJ2-2, with 7 bases fitting TRBD1. The ends lost 6 bases at V and 0 bases at J; junction bases unmatched: 10. The CDR3 is 17 residues long. Germline CDR1 reads MGHDK; CDR2 reads SYGVNS. CDR3 nucleotides: TGTGCCAGCAGCCCCTTAACAGGGGCGGCGAACACCGGGGAGCTGTTTTTT. Translated: CASSPLTGAANTGELFF.

The rearrangement links TRBV7-8 to TRBJ2-7; 7 positions agree with TRBD1. Near its end, the DNA agrees better with TRBJ2-4, so the J call may be wrong. This CDR3 region has 15 residues. CDR1 SGHVS and CDR2 FQNEAQ come from the germline V gene. The CDR3 DNA sequence: TGTGCCAGCAGCGACAATACAGGGGTTGGAGACATTCAGTACTTC. This encodes CASSDNTGVGDIQYF.

About this clonotype: A read error may account for a junction end that differs from germline. The gene calls are TRBV27 and TRBJ1-2, with D possibly being TRBD1 (5 bases). The CDR3 totals 13 residues. In germline, CDR1 is MNHEY, CDR2 SMNVEV (reference sequence). The CDR3 loop is CVSSQGPGNGYTF. In nucleotides, the CDR3 is TGTGTCAGCAGCCAAGGGCCAGGGAACGGCTACACCTTC.

The gene calls are TRBV29-1 and TRBJ2-5, with 10 bases fitting TRBD1. V dropped 6 bases and J dropped 11; count of bases not matched to a gene: 6. Germline V CDR1 and CDR2: SQVTM, ANQGSEA. CDR3 length: 11 residues. The CDR3 nucleotides read TGCAGCGTCAAGACAGGGGGCGGGCAGTACTTC. It codes for CSVKTGGGQYF.

This sequence joins TRBV10-2 and TRBJ2-1; no definite D call. The CDR3 is 16 amino acids. The V gene's germline CDR1 is WSHSY and CDR2 SAAADI. Trimming cost V 5 bases and J 4 bases, with 18 bases left between them. The CDR3 loop reads CASSTKLENQYNEQFF. The CDR3 nucleotides are TGCGCCAGCAGTACTAAGCTAGAAAACCAATACAATGAGCAGTTCTTC.

The J gene is TRBJ2-5, the V gene TRBV29-1; 9 bases agree with TRBD2. The CDR3 has 14 residues. Trimming cost V 4 bases and J 4 bases; bases outside gene matches: 7. From germline, CDR1 is SQVTM and CDR2 ANQGSEA. CDR3 sequence reads: CSVAWAGGIETQYF. DNA of the CDR3: TGCAGCGTTGCTTGGGCGGGGGGGATAGAGACCCAGTACTTC.